A selection of T cell receptor beta chains follows, all from one sample in a study of human T cells and chemical hapten exposure. TCRdb analysed the RACE reads with MiXCR anew, one entry per CDR3 protein. The sample yields 85,000 to 120,000 distinct CDR3 sequences, approximately 12% seen once. Here the sequenced sample was whole blood, taken in connection with sensitization to the hapten diphenylcyclopropenone (DPC). The source of these receptors is a woman between 50 and 59 years old with alopecia areata. Some clones in this sample may be carry-over from other donors' samples. Both conserved end residues are part of each CDR3. The order of the fields is clone size, CDR3 length, J gene, V gene, D gene, CDR3 protein. The D gene is left open where the match is weak. Only part of the rows carry a size: once, few, many, or a class if the clone is expanded.

-,15,TRBJ2-3,TRBV18,-,CASSPILGDTDTQYF
-,14,TRBJ2-5,TRBV6-5,-,CASSSVRAGEKMYF
-,12,TRBJ1-4,TRBV24-1,-,CATSDDSPKLFF
few,15,TRBJ1-1,TRBV6-5,-,CASSYSILTATEAFF
many,14,TRBJ1-1,TRBV6-5,TRBD1,CASRFDRGSTEAFF
-,17,TRBJ1-4,TRBV4-3,-,CASSQQAGGWLGEKLFF
many,14,TRBJ2-1,TRBV28,TRBD1,CASRDSRSYNEQFF
few,14,TRBJ2-7,TRBV5-1,-,CASSLEEASYEQYF
-,15,TRBJ1-1,TRBV11-2,TRBD1,CASSHIGQGRTEAFF
many,15,TRBJ1-1,TRBV12-3/TRBV12-4,-,CASRPDLLLNTEAFF
few,17,TRBJ2-1,TRBV4-1,TRBD2,CASSQANLAGGGNEQFF
many,15,TRBJ2-2,TRBV2,-,CASSVTEPNTGELFF
-,10,TRBJ2-7,TRBV20-1,-,CSARTAEQYF
-,14,TRBJ2-7,TRBV7-9,-,CASSQGTAGVEQYF
-,12,TRBJ2-2,TRBV3-1,-,CASGRGTGELFF
many,14,TRBJ1-3,TRBV5-6,-,CASSLGWGGNTIYF
many,14,TRBJ1-5,TRBV28,-,CASSLGGGGQPQHF
-,15,TRBJ1-4,TRBV28,-,CASGTGGNVDEKLFF
many,15,TRBJ2-3,TRBV7-9,-,CASSAGLLSTDTQYF
-,16,TRBJ2-4,TRBV11-2,TRBD1,CASSLARGQGKNIQYF
-,16,TRBJ2-7,TRBV11-2,-,CASSLTSVPNAYEQYF
few,15,TRBJ1-6,TRBV28,TRBD1,CASGEEGALLSPLHF
few,16,TRBJ2-4,TRBV6-2/TRBV6-3,-,CASSPPGVLGKNIQYF
-,15,TRBJ2-2,TRBV3-1,TRBD1,CASSQNDRATGELFF
-,18,TRBJ2-3,TRBV19,-,CASSMAGATLSLTDTQYF
many,11,TRBJ2-3,TRBV7-9,-,CASGLWDTQYF
-,11,TRBJ2-5,TRBV2,-,CASSGRETQYF
-,12,TRBJ1-1,TRBV28,-,CASSFRRTEAFF
-,15,TRBJ1-1,TRBV5-1,-,CASSLVMGQNTEAFF
-,14,TRBJ2-3,TRBV11-2,-,CASSPPASTDTQYF
few,15,TRBJ1-1,TRBV6-5,-,CASSAIGEGPTEAFF
few,16,TRBJ2-3,TRBV6-5,-,CASSYWAGRRTDTQYF
-,14,TRBJ1-2,TRBV6-6,TRBD1,CASSPGNRGYGYTF
few,16,TRBJ2-3,TRBV4-1,TRBD2,CASSQLASGGTDTQYF
few,15,TRBJ2-7,TRBV21-1,-,CAGDLRGPTKYEQYF
-,14,TRBJ1-5,TRBV28,-,CASRQDFSNQPQHF
few,15,TRBJ1-1,TRBV10-3,-,CAISGSQGLDTEAFF